This is a list of T cell receptor beta chains from one sample in a study of blood T cell repertoires in COVID-19. Here immunoSEQ multiplex PCR was the method, and the copy in TCRdb shows in-frame clones only, minus some. The sample shows fewer than 110,000 clones, approximately 88% of them seen only once. Sequenced: peripheral blood. These receptors were taken from a man aged 50 to 60 with active or convalescent COVID-19. The CDR3 runs from the conserved cysteine through the conserved F or W. Where a row states a size, it is once, few, many or the class of an expanded clone; other rows omit it.

clone size,CDR3 length,V gene,CDR3 protein
.,12,TRBV2,CASGTGNTEAFF
.,13,TRBV27,CASSRQGSYEQYF
.,18,TRBV5-4,CASSLEGRGVSGANVLTF
.,16,TRBV19,CASSMTGQGPTDTQYF
.,15,TRBV6-5,CASKKSRDSHTEAFF
.,13,TRBV12-3/TRBV12-4,CASSRTGESEAFF
.,15,TRBV2,CASRPGTDNTGELFF
.,16,TRBV5-1,CASSSISGGATDTQYF
.,15,TRBV19,CASSLPSGGTDTQYF
.,15,TRBV19,CASSIGAGRTYEQYF
few,14,TRBV19,CASRGTGGADTQYF
.,18,TRBV5-1,CASSPMGLARTSTDTQYF
once,15,TRBV6-5,CASRPGQGVNQPQHF
.,13,TRBV27,CASSLGTSVEQFF
.,13,TRBV6-5,CASKLAGNNEQFF
.,14,TRBV29-1,CSVAVGGVNEKLFF
.,17,TRBV6-1,CASSEPQLRSSQGEQFF
once,15,TRBV11-3,CASSFTGGSTDTQYF
.,13,TRBV11-2,CASSFTGGDGYTF
.,17,TRBV4-2,CASSQDLAGGSTDTQYF
.,15,TRBV9,CASSSTSGEGDTQYF
.,19,TRBV3-1/TRBV3-2,CASSQGGRLLAGRRDTQYF
.,15,TRBV4-1,CASSHDAEAYVEQFF
.,16,TRBV28,CASSHSGRISYNEQFF
.,13,TRBV30,CAWSVANSYGYTF
.,21,TRBV14,CASSQVGSNFPPQGGRYGYTF
many,14,TRBV6-5,CASSYSGVWEKLFF
.,15,TRBV19,CASRHSGSGSYEQYF
.,14,TRBV5-1,CAILPSGSYNEQFF
once,14,TRBV10-3,CAISESFGGSEAFF
.,12,TRBV4-1,CASSQVPGNAFF
.,14,TRBV7-2,CASSGTGSTGELFF
.,15,TRBV29-1,CSERTSGNYQETQYF
.,15,TRBV7-9,CASSPGQGDVDIQYF
few,13,TRBV10-1,CASRLAGGDEQFF
.,17,TRBV6-1,CASSGLVGTPNTGELFF
.,16,TRBV25-1,CASSPGTGPISGKLFF
.,14,TRBV4-3,CASSQSQARGELFF
.,15,TRBV9,CASSLGGTGANVLTF
.,13,TRBV11-3,CASSSTGVDTQYF